What follows is one T cell receptor beta chain and its context. This CDR3 is 14 amino acids long. Germline CDR1 is SGHTA and CDR2 is FQGNSA. Deletions cut 4 bases from V and 0 bases from J, with 10 bases between. TCR beta chains were sequenced at survey level with immunoSEQ. Using immunoSEQ multiplex PCR, the repertoire was profiled, and TCRdb retains in-frame clones only, with some absent. Among approximately 70,000 clones, 85% to 95% were seen once, and the ten largest hold roughly 4.6%. V and J are TRBV7-2 and TRBJ2-7; D remains ambiguous. This sequence originates from a man aged 35 to 55 with rheumatoid arthritis. Sequences were obtained from PBMCs. As DNA, the CDR3 is TGTGCCAGCAGCTCGTGGTCCGCCTCCTACGAGCAGTACTTC. This translates into CASSSWSASYEQYF. The variable domain in full, completed from reference TRBV7-2 and TRBJ2-7, reads GAGVSQSPSNKVTEKGKDVELRCDPISGHTALYWYRQSLGQGLEFLIYFQGNSAPDKSGLPSDRFSAERTGGSVSTLTIQRTQQEDSAVYLCASSSWSASYEQYFGPGTRLTVT.